The 25 T cell receptor beta chains below all came from one sample that was sequenced in a study of technical replicates of blood from a handful of donors. Here immunoSEQ multiplex PCR was the method, and the copy in TCRdb shows in-frame clones only, minus some. The table shows over 70,000 clones, with 90% to 97% occurring only once. The sequencing sample was made of T cells isolated from PBMCs. Source of these receptors: a human donor in good health.

The table lists this clone with a few counts. V usage is TRBV29-1 and J usage is TRBJ1-1, with TRBD1 as a possible D gene (6 bases). Germline V CDR1 and CDR2: SQVTM, ANQGSEA. The CDR3 totals 14 residues. V was pared by 5 bases and J by 0 bases, with 13 bases between. In DNA, the CDR3 is TGCAGCGTTAAGGCACAGGGCGTGAACACTGAAGCTTTCTTT. Translating it yields CSVKAQGVNTEAFF.

The genes are TRBV6-5 and TRBJ2-7; tentative D call: TRBD2 (5 bases). V was cut by 0 bases and J by 0 bases, with 9 bases left in between. Germline V lookup: CDR1 MNHEY, CDR2 SVGAGI. The CDR3 contains 15 residues. The CDR3 protein is CASSYSSGNSYEQYF. The CDR3 nucleotides read TGTGCCAGCAGTTACTCGTCGGGAAACTCCTACGAGCAGTACTTC.

The chain has TRBV25-1 and TRBJ2-2; D ambiguous. Between the trimmed V and J ends, which lost 3 bases and 6 bases, there was a span of 5 bases. The germline V gene has CDR1 MGHDK and CDR2 SYGVNS. This CDR3 is built from 12 residues. The CDR3 nucleotides are TGTGCCAGCAGTGAGACATCCGGGGAGCTGTTTTTT. Amino acid sequence: CASSETSGELFF. Filled out from reference TRBV25-1 and TRBJ2-2, the complete variable domain reads EADIYQTPRYLVIGTGKKITLECSQTMGHDKMYWYQQDPGMELHLIHYSYGVNSTEKGDLSSESTVSRIRTEHFPLTLESARPSHTSQYLCASSETSGELFFGEGSRLTVL.

J is TRBJ1-1 and V is TRBV6-1; D is ambiguous. CDR1 and CDR2 (germline): MNHNS, SASEGT. V lost 6 bases to trimming and J lost 1 base, with 9 bases between them. This CDR3 contains 13 residues. The CDR3 here is CASSEEPNTEAFF. The DNA of the CDR3 is TGTGCCAGCAGCGAGGAACCGAACACTGAAGCTTTCTTT.

This chain connects TRBV4-1 to TRBJ1-1; a possible D gene is TRBD1 (5 bases). CDR3 length equals 12 residues. Looked up from germline, CDR1 is MGHRA and CDR2 is YSYEKL. Between the trimmed V and J ends, which lost 1 base and 7 bases, there was a span of 7 bases. The CDR3 reads CASSQGGGEAFF. The CDR3 DNA reads TGCGCCAGCAGCCAAGGGGGCGGTGAAGCTTTCTTT.

This clone was recorded once. This chain links TRBV7-9 with TRBJ2-2; the match to TRBD1 covers 7 bases. CDR3 length: 18 amino acids. V dropped 5 bases and J dropped 3; count of bases not matched to a gene: 15. Per the germline V gene, CDR1 is SEHNR and CDR2 is FQNEAQ (reference sequence). This chain's CDR3 is CASSVGFDDREYTGELFF. The CDR3 DNA reads as TGTGCCAGCAGCGTCGGTTTTGATGACAGGGAATACACCGGGGAGCTGTTTTTT.

The chain couples TRBV6-5 to TRBJ1-1; a possible D gene is TRBD1 (6 bases). Germline loops: CDR1 MNHEY, CDR2 SVGAGI. The CDR3 covers 13 residues. V dropped 6 bases and J dropped 3 bases, with 11 bases sitting between them. The CDR3 DNA follows: TGTGCCAGCAGGAGGACAGTAGACACTGAAGCTTTCTTT. Translation gives CASRRTVDTEAFF.

This rearrangement joins TRBV7-9 to TRBJ2-7, with 11 bases matching TRBD2. Germline CDR1 SEHNR, CDR2 FQNEAQ (reference sequence). V shed 6 bases, J shed 2 bases, and the junction held 6 bases outside the gene matches. This CDR3 region has 15 residues. The DNA for the CDR3 is TGTGCCAGCAGTGATACTAGCGGGAGTCCCTACGAGCAGTACTTC. Encoded protein: CASSDTSGSPYEQYF.

The chain joins TRBV19 to TRBJ1-1, with a weak D call TRBD1 (5 bases). V was cut by 7 bases and J by 12 bases, with 27 bases left in between. CDR1 and CDR2 (germline): LNHDA, SQIVND (reference sequence). The CDR3 contains 15 residues. The CDR3 spells CASKSVGTEHKVTFF. The CDR3 DNA sequence: TGTGCCAGTAAAAGCGTCGGGACTGAGCATAAGGTGACTTTCTTT.

The V and J genes are TRBV5-1 and TRBJ2-3; D not resolved. CDR3 length: 15 residues. Germline V CDR1 and CDR2: SGHRS, YFSETQ. V was clipped by 4 bases and J by 3 bases, with 15 bases between them. The DNA for the CDR3 is TGCGCCAGCAGCAGGTCTAGTATTGGGACAGATACGCAGTATTTT. It is translated as CASSRSSIGTDTQYF. Full variable domain (remainder filled in from reference TRBV5-1 and TRBJ2-3): KAGVTQTPRYLIKTRGQQVTLSCSPISGHRSVSWYQQTPGQGLQFLFEYFSETQRNKGNFPGRFSGRQFSNSRSEMNVSTLELGDSALYLCASSRSSIGTDTQYFGPGTRLTVL.

V usage is TRBV6-5 and J usage is TRBJ1-1; D may be TRBD1 (5 bases). The CDR3 covers 14 residues. Germline lookup yields CDR1 MNHEY and CDR2 SVGAGI. V lost 7 bases, J lost 7 bases, and 19 bases lay in between. CDR3 sequence reads: CASTPTGTAFEAFF. Here the CDR3 DNA reads TGTGCCAGCACCCCAACAGGTACCGCCTTTGAAGCTTTCTTT.

The J gene is TRBJ1-2, the V gene TRBV11-2; D is ambiguous. Germline CDR1 SGHAT, CDR2 FQNNGV. With 5 bases removed from V and 0 bases from J, the gap between germline ends came to 10 bases. The CDR3 is 14 residues long. CDR3 loop: CASSPTVPNYGYTF. In DNA form, the CDR3 reads TGTGCCAGCAGCCCTACAGTCCCTAACTATGGCTACACCTTC. The full variable domain, in which reference TRBV11-2 and TRBJ1-2 provide the parts outside the CDR3, is EAGVAQSPRYKIIEKRQSVAFWCNPISGHATLYWYQQILGQGPKLLIQFQNNGVVDDSQLPKDRFSAERLKGVDSTLKIQPAKLEDSAVYLCASSPTVPNYGYTFGSGTRLTVV.

V is TRBV7-9 and J is TRBJ2-3, with D possibly being TRBD2 (6 bases). Germline loops: CDR1 SEHNR, CDR2 FQNEAQ (reference sequence). The CDR3 is made up of 12 amino acids. Trimming pared 4 bases from V and 15 bases from J, leaving 17 bases between. CDR3 in amino acids: CASSWVAALGYF. The CDR3 DNA reads as TGTGCCAGCAGCTGGGTAGCGGCACTCGGTTATTTT.

The chain employs TRBV6-5 and TRBJ2-7; tentatively, D is TRBD2 (5 bases). Looked up from germline, CDR1 is MNHEY and CDR2 is SVGAGI. The V end lost 0 bases, the J end lost 2 bases, and 14 bases lay between the germline ends. CDR3 length: 16 amino acids. The CDR3 is CASSYSAGGLAYEQYF. The CDR3 DNA reads as TGTGCCAGCAGTTACTCGGCGGGCGGACTTGCCTACGAGCAGTACTTC.

This clone was recorded once. The chain combines TRBV7-6 with TRBJ2-1; D gene unclear. CDR3 length: 15 residues. Trimming took 5 bases from V and 8 from J, leaving 19 bases between them. CDR1 and CDR2 from the germline V gene are SGHVS and FNYEAQ. CDR3 sequence: CASSPRIEMGDEQFF. CDR3 in DNA: TGTGCCAGCAGCCCAAGGATCGAAATGGGCGATGAGCAGTTCTTC.

The sample holds one count of this clone. The chain links TRBV9 to TRBJ2-2; 8 nucleotides agree with TRBD2. Germline V gene lookup returns CDR1 SGDLS and CDR2 YYNGEE. After removal of 4 bases from V and 4 bases from J, the junction contained 18 bases not matched to a gene. The CDR3 has 19 residues. The CDR3, as DNA: TGTGCCAGCAGCTCCACTGGAGTGGGCGGGGGGCCGTTCACCGGGGAGCTGTTTTTT. Translation: CASSSTGVGGGPFTGELFF.

CDR3 DNA: TGTGCCAGCAGCTTACTTTACAGGGGCCAGAATGAAAAACTGTTTTTT. This sequence encodes CASSLLYRGQNEKLFF. This sequence joins TRBV5-4 and TRBJ1-4; 7 nucleotides match TRBD1. Germline trimming cut 2 bases from V and 5 bases from J; bases unmatched to any gene: 9. From germline, CDR1 is SGHNT and CDR2 YYREEE (reference sequence). There are 16 residues in the CDR3.

This rearrangement joins TRBV29-1 to TRBJ1-1; D unclear. CDR1 and CDR2 (germline): SQVTM, ANQGSEA. V was cut by 5 bases and J by 3 bases, with 16 bases left in between. The CDR3 consists of 14 residues. This CDR3 is CSVLDPLGDTEAFF. CDR3 sequence (DNA): TGCAGCGTTCTTGATCCGCTCGGGGACACTGAAGCTTTCTTT.

The V and J genes are TRBV6-5 and TRBJ2-1, with D possibly TRBD1 on 6 matching bases. CDR1 and CDR2 from the germline V gene are MNHEY and SVGAGI. Trimming took off 6 bases at V and 0 bases at J, with 9 bases between the two ends. The CDR3 is 14 residues long. The CDR3 DNA reads TGTGCCAGCAGGGGGGCAAGCTCCTACAATGAGCAGTTCTTC. This encodes CASRGASSYNEQFF.

The genes are TRBV29-1 and TRBJ1-1; D remains ambiguous. This CDR3 comprises 14 residues. V dropped 3 bases and J dropped 4 bases, with 15 bases sitting between them. CDR1 SQVTM and CDR2 ANQGSEA come from the germline V gene. CDR3 DNA: TGCAGCGTTGACACGGTTTTCTCAGGCACTGAAGCTTTCTTT. It is translated as CSVDTVFSGTEAFF. The variable domain in full, with the rest retrieved from reference TRBV29-1 and TRBJ1-1, is SAVISQKPSRDICQRGTSLTIQCQVDSQVTMMFWYRQQPGQSLTLIATANQGSEATYESGFVIDKFPISRPNLTFSTLTVSNMSPEDSSIYLCSVDTVFSGTEAFFGQGTRLTVV.

The V call is TRBV19, the J call TRBJ2-1; D gene uncertain. Germline V gives CDR1 LNHDA, CDR2 SQIVND (reference sequence). CDR3 length equals 14 residues. With 3 bases removed from V and 5 bases from J, the gap between germline ends came to 11 bases. The CDR3 spells CASSIPWADNEQFF. The CDR3 region has the DNA TGTGCCAGTAGTATTCCCTGGGCAGACAATGAGCAGTTCTTC. Using reference TRBV19 and TRBJ2-1 for the parts outside the CDR3, the full variable domain is DGGITQSPKYLFRKEGQNVTLSCEQNLNHDAMYWYRQDPGQGLRLIYYSQIVNDFQKGDIAEGYSVSREKKESFPLTVTSAQKNPTAFYLCASSIPWADNEQFFGPGTRLTVL.

This chain joins TRBV11-2 and TRBJ1-1; 9 bases match TRBD1. V was pared by 5 bases and J by 4 bases, with 8 bases of the junction left unmatched. Germline lookup yields CDR1 SGHAT and CDR2 FQNNGV. The CDR3 is 15 amino acids. The chain's CDR3 is CASSQHRGRGTEAFF. The CDR3 nucleotides read TGTGCCAGCAGCCAACACAGGGGGCGAGGCACTGAAGCTTTCTTT.

The gene calls are TRBV29-1 and TRBJ2-2; 7 nucleotides match TRBD1. The CDR3 has 14 amino acids. Germline loops: CDR1 SQVTM, CDR2 ANQGSEA. J gave up 1 base and V 6 bases, and 5 bases lay outside the gene matches. The CDR3, as DNA: TGCAGCGTGACAGGGCAGCTGAACACCGGGGAGCTGTTTTTT. Its protein product is CSVTGQLNTGELFF.

This chain joins TRBV6-5 and TRBJ2-3, with 9 nucleotides matching TRBD2. CDR1 is MNHEY and CDR2 is SVGAGI in the germline V gene. The CDR3 sequence is 14 residues long. The junction had 8 bases not matched to a gene; V was cut back by 10 bases and J by 3 bases. The CDR3 sequence: CATLLTSGTDTQYF. In DNA, the CDR3 is TGTGCCACCTTGCTGACTAGCGGAACAGATACGCAGTATTTT.

The V call is TRBV6-4, the J call TRBJ2-3; TRBD2 agrees at 7 bases. Germline V gene sequence: CDR1 MRHNA, CDR2 SNTAGT. The junction had 2 bases not matched to a gene; V was cut back by 2 bases and J by 3 bases. The CDR3 runs 14 residues. CDR3: CASSDRGETDTQYF. In nucleotides, the CDR3 is TGTGCCAGCAGTGACCGGGGGGAAACAGATACGCAGTATTTT.